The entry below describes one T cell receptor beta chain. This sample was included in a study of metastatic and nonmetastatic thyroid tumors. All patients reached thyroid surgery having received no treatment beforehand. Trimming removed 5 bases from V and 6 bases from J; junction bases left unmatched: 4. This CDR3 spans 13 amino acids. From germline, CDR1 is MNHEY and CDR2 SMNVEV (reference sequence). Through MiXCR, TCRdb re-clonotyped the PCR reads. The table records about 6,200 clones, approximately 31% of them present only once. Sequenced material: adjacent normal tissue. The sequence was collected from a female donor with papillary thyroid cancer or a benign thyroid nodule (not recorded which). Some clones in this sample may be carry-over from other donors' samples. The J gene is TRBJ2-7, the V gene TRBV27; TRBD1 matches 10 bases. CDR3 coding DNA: TGTGCCAGCAGTCCTGGGACAGGGGTCGAGCAGTACTTC. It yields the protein CASSPGTGVEQYF.